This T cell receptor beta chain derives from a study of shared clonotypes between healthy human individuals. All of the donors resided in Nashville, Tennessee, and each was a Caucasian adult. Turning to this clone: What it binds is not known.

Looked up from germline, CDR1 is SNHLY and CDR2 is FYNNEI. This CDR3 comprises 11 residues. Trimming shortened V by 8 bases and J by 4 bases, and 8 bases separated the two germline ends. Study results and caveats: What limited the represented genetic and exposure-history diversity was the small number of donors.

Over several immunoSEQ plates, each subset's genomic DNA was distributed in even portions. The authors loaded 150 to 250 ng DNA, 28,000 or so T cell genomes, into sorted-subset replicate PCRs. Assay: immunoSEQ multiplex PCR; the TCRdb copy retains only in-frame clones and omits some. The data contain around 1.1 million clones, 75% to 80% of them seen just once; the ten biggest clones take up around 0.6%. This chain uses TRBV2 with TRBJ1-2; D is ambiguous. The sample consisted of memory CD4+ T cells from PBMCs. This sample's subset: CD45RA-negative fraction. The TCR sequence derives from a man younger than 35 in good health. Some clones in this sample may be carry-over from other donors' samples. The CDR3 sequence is CASWGVYGYTF. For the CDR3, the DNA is TGTGCCAGCTGGGGTGTCTATGGCTACACCTTC. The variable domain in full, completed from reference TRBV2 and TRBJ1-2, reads EPEVTQTPSHQVTQMGQEVILRCVPISNHLYFYWYRQILGQKVEFLVSFYNNEISEKSEIFDDQFSVERPDGSNFTLKIRSTKLEDSAMYFCASWGVYGYTFGSGTRLTVV.